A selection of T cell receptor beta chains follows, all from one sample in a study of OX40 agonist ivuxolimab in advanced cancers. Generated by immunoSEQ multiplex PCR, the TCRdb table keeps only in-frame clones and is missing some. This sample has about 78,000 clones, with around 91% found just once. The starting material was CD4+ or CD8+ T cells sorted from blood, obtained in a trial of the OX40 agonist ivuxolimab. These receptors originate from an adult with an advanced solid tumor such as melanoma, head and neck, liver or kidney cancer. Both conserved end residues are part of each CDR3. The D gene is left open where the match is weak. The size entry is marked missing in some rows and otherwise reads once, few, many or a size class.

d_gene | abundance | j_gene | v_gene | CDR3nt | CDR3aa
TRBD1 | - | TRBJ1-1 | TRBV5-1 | TGCGCCAGCAGGTCGGACAGGGTAGGGACTGAAGCTTTCTTT | CASRSDRVGTEAFF
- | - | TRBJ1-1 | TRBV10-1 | TGCGCCAGCAGTGTCGACGGTCTAGACGAAGCTTTCTTT | CASSVDGLDEAFF
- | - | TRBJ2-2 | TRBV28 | TGTGCCAGCTCGAACACCGGGGAGCTGTTTTTT | CASSNTGELFF
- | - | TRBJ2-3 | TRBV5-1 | TGCGCCAGCAGTGCATCAGGGGGAGGAGATACGCAGTATTTT | CASSASGGGDTQYF
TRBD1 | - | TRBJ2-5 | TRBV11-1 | TGTGCCAGCAGGGACAGGGGAGAAGGGGAGACCCAGTACTTC | CASRDRGEGETQYF
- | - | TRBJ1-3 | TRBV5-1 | TGCGCCAGCACCCCGGACAGCTCTGGAAACACCATATATTTT | CASTPDSSGNTIYF
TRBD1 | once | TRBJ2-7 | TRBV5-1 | TGCGCCAGCAGCCCGGGGACAGGGGGCTACGAGCAGTACTTC | CASSPGTGGYEQYF
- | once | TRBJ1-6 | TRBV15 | TGTGCCACCAGCAGAGAGAGGGGGTACGAATCACCCCTCCACTTT | CATSRERGYESPLHF
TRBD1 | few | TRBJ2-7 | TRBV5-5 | TGTGCCAGCAGCAGGACAGGGGTTTGGTACGAGCAGTACTTC | CASSRTGVWYEQYF
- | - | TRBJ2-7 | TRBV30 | TGTGCCTGGATCCCCAGGGGGGCGGGCGAGCAGTACTTC | CAWIPRGAGEQYF
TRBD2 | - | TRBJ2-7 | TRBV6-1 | TGTGCCAGCAGGCTTCGACTAGCGGGACTGCCCGAGCAGTACTTC | CASRLRLAGLPEQYF
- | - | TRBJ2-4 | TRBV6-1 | TGTGCCAGCAGGGACGGTTTAGCCAAAAACATTCAGTACTTC | CASRDGLAKNIQYF
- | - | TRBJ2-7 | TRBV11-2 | TGTGCCAGCAGCTTAGGTCACGAGCAGTACTTC | CASSLGHEQYF
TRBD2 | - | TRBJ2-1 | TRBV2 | TGTGCCAGCAGTCCGGGGCTAGCGGATCTTAATGAGCAGTTCTTC | CASSPGLADLNEQFF
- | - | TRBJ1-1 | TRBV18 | TGTGCCAGCTCCCAGGTTTTAGGCGGGAACACTGAAGCTTTCTTT | CASSQVLGGNTEAFF
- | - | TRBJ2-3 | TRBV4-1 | TGCGCCAGCAGCCGGGGGGCACCGGGAGATACGCAGTATTTT | CASSRGAPGDTQYF
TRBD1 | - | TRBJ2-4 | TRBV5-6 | TGTGCCAGCAGCTCGGGACAGATGCAAGTAGCCAAAAACATTCAGTACTTC | CASSSGQMQVAKNIQYF
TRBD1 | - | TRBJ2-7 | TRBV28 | TGTGCCAGCAGTCGACCCCGGGACAGGGGCTTGACCTACGAGCAGTACTTC | CASSRPRDRGLTYEQYF
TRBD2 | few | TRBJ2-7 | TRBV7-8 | TGTGCCAGCAGCCTGAATCTCGGACTAGCTAAAAGGAACGAGCAGTACTTC | CASSLNLGLAKRNEQYF
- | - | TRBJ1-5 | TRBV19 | TGTGCCAGTAGCCACCCGGGACACGAATATAGCAATCAGCCCCAGCATTTT | CASSHPGHEYSNQPQHF
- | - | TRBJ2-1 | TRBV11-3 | TGTGCCAGCAGCTTAGATCGGGGCCCCACCAATGAGCAGTTCTTC | CASSLDRGPTNEQFF
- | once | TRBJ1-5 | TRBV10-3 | TGTGCCATCAGTCCCGGGAGGGCCCAGCCCCAGCATTTT | CAISPGRAQPQHF
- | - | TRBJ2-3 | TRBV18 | TGTGCCAGCTCACCCAGAGGGGCCACAGATACGCAGTATTTT | CASSPRGATDTQYF
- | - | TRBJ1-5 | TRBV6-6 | TGTGCCAGCAGTACAACAGGGCAACAGCCCCAGCATTTT | CASSTTGQQPQHF
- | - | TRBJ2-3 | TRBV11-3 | TGTGCCAGCAGCCGAACCATGGGACAAGCAGGAACAGATACGCAGTATTTT | CASSRTMGQAGTDTQYF
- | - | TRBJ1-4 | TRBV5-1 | TGCGCCAGCAGCTTGGCGACTGCAACTAATGAAAAACTGTTTTTT | CASSLATATNEKLFF
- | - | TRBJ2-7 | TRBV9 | TGTGCCAGCAGCGCGGGGCCATTCTACGAGCAGTACTTC | CASSAGPFYEQYF
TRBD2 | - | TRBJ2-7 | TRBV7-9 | TGTGCCAGCAGCTTAACGGGGGGTTCCTACGAGCAGTACTTC | CASSLTGGSYEQYF
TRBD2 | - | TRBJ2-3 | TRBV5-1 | TGCGCCAGCAGCTTGAGCGGGGCATACACAGATACGCAGTATTTT | CASSLSGAYTDTQYF
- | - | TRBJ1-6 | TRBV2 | TGTGCCAGCACCCCGAGGCGAGGGACTTCTAGCTCCTATAATTCACCCCTCCACTTT | CASTPRRGTSSSYNSPLHF
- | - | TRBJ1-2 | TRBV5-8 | TGTGCCAGCAGCCCCCCGCTGACGGGTTGGGACTATGGCTACACCTTC | CASSPPLTGWDYGYTF
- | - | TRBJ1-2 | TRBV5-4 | TGTGCCAGCAGCAACCCCGGTCAGTCCTCATGGGGCTACACCTTC | CASSNPGQSSWGYTF
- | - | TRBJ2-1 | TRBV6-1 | TGTGCCAGCAGTACCGGACGGGTGGTGTTCTTC | CASSTGRVVFF
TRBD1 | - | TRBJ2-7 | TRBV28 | TGTGCCAGCAGTCTCGGACAGGGGAACTACGAGCAGTACTTC | CASSLGQGNYEQYF
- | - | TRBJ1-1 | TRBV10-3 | TGTGCCATCAGTGAGTCGAAATCCCATCTTGAAGCTTTCTTT | CAISESKSHLEAFF
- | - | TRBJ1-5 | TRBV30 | TGTGCCTGGAGTCGCGGGGGGCCCGGCGGTCAGCCCCAGCATTTT | CAWSRGGPGGQPQHF
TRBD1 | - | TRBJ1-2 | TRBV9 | TGTGCCAGCAGACGGGGACAGGGTCACTCTAACTATGGCTACACCTTC | CASRRGQGHSNYGYTF
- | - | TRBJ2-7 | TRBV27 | TGTGCCAGCAGAGGCAGAAGATTCTACGAGCAGTACTTC | CASRGRRFYEQYF
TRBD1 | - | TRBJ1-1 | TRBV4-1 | TGCGCCAGCAGCCAAGCCCCTCAGACAGGGGGCTTCACTGAAGCTTTCTTT | CASSQAPQTGGFTEAFF